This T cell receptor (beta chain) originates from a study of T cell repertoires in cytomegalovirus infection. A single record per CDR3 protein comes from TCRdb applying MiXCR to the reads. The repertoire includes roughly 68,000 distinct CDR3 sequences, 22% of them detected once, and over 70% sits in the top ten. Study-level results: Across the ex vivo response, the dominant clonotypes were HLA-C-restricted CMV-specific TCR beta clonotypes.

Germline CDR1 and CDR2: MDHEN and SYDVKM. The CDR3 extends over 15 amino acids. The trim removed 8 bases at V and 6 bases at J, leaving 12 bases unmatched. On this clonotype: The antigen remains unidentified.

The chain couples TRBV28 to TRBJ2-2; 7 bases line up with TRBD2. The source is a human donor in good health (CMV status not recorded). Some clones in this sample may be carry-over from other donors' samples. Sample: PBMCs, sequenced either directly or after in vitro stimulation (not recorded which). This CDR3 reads CASSLWSGTAGELFF. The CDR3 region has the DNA TGTGCCAGCTCCCTCTGGAGCGGGACCGCCGGGGAGCTGTTTTTT.